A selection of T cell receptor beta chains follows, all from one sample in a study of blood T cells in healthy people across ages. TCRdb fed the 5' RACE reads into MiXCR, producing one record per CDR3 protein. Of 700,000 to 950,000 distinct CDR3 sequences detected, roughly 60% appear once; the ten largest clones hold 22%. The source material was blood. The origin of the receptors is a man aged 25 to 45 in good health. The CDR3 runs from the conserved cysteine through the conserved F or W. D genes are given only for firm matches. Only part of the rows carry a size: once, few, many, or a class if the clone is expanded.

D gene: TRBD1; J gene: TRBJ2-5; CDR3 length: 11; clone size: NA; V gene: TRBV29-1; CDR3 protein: CSVETGGTQYF; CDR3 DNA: TGCAGCGTTGAGACAGGGGGGACCCAGTACTTC
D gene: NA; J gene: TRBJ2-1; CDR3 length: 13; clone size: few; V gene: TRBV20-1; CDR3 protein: CSASQISGNEQFF; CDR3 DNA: TGCAGTGCTAGCCAAATTAGCGGCAATGAGCAGTTCTTC
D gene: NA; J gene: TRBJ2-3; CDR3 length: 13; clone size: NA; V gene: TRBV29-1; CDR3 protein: CSVDRGATDTQYF; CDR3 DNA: TGCAGCGTTGATCGGGGGGCCACAGATACGCAGTATTTT
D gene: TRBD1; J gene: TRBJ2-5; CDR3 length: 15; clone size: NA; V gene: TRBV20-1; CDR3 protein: CSARGDRGLSETQYF; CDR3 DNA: TGCAGTGCTAGAGGGGACAGGGGGCTGAGTGAGACCCAGTACTTC
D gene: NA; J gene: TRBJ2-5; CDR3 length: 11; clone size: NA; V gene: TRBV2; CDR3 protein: CASRQQETQYF; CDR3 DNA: TGTGCCAGCAGACAGCAAGAGACCCAGTACTTC
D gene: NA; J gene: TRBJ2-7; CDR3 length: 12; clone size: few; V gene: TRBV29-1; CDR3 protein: CSLLAEVDEQYF; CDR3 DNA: TGCAGCCTACTAGCTGAAGTCGACGAGCAGTACTTC
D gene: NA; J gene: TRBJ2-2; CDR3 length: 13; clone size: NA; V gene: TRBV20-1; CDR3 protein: CSASKTARGELFF; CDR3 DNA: TGCAGTGCTAGTAAGACAGCGCGCGGGGAGCTGTTTTTT
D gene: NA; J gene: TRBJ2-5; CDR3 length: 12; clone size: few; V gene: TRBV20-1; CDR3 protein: CSGPGVSETQYF; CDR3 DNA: TGCAGCGGTCCCGGGGTTTCAGAGACCCAGTACTTC
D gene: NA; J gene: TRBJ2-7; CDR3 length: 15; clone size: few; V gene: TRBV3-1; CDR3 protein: CASSQEYRASYEQYF; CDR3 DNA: TGTGCCAGCAGCCAAGAATACCGAGCCTCCTACGAGCAGTACTTC
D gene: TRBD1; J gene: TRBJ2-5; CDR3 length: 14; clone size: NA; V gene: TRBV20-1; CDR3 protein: CSAHNDRGEETQYF; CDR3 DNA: TGCAGTGCTCATAACGACAGGGGTGAGGAGACCCAGTACTTC
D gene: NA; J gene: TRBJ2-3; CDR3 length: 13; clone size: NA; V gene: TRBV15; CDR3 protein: CATSRENRDTQYF; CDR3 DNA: TGTGCCACCAGCAGAGAAAATAGGGATACGCAGTATTTT
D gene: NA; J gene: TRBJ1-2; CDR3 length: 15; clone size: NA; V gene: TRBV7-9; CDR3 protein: CASSLWASLNYGYTF; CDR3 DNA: TGTGCCAGCAGCTTATGGGCCAGCCTAAACTATGGCTACACCTTC
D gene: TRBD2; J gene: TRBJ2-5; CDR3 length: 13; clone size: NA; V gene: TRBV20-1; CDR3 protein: CSAGRETRWEQYF; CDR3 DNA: TGCAGTGCTGGGCGGGAGACAAGGTGGGAGCAGTACTTC
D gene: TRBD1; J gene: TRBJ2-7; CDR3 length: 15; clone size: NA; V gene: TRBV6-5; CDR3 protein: CASLQPGTGSYEQYF; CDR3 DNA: TGTGCCAGCCTCCAGCCCGGGACAGGGTCCTACGAGCAGTACTTC
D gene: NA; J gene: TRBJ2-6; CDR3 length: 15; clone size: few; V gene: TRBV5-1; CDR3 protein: CASSPWTGGANVLTF; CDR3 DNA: TGCGCCAGCAGCCCCTGGACGGGTGGGGCCAACGTCCTGACTTTC
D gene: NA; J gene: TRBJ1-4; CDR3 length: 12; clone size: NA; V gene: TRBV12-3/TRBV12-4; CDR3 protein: CASSFSLEKLFF; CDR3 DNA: TGTGCCAGCAGTTTTAGCCTGGAAAAACTGTTTTTT
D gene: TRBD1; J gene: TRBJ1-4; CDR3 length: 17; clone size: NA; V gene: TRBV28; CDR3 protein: CASSGDRGRVVNEKLFF; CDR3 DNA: TGTGCCAGCAGTGGGGACAGGGGGCGCGTAGTTAATGAAAAACTGTTTTTT
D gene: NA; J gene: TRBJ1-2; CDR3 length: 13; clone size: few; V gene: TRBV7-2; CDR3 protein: CASSPGVDYGYTF; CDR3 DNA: TGTGCCAGCAGCCCCGGGGTTGATTATGGCTACACCTTC
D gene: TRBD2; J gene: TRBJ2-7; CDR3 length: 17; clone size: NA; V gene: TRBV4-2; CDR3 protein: CASSLATGGLAGDEQYF; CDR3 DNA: TGTGCCAGCAGCCTGGCAACTGGGGGACTAGCGGGAGACGAGCAGTACTTC
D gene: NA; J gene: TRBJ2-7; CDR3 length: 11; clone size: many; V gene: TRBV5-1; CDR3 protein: CASSLDYEQYF; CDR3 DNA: TGTGCCAGCAGCTTAGACTACGAGCAGTACTTC
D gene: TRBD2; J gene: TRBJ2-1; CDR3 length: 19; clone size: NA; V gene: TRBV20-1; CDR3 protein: CSARGGGLAGVSSYNEQFF; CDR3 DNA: TGCAGTGCTAGAGGCGGGGGACTAGCGGGTGTGAGCTCCTACAATGAGCAGTTCTTC
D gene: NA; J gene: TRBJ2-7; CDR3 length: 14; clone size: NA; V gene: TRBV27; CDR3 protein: CASSSGLGGYEQYF; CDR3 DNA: TGTGCCAGCAGTTCCGGACTCGGCGGGTACGAGCAGTACTTC
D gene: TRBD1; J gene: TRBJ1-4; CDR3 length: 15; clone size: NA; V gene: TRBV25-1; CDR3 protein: CASSVPDRGGEKLFF; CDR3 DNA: TGTGCCAGCAGCGTCCCAGACAGGGGTGGCGAAAAACTGTTTTTT
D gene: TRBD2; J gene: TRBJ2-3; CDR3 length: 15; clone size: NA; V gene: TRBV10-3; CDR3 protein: CATTTGLAGADTQYF; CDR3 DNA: TGTGCCACCACGACCGGACTAGCGGGAGCGGATACGCAGTATTTT
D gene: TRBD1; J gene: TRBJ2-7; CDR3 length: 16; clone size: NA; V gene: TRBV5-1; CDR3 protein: CASSQGFRGPSYEQYF; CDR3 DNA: TGCGCCAGCAGCCAAGGATTCAGGGGGCCCTCCTACGAGCAGTACTTC
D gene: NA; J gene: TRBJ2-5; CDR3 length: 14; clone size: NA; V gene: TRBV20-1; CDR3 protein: CSARDGAGAETQYF; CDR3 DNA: TGCAGTGCTAGAGATGGGGCGGGCGCAGAGACCCAGTACTTC
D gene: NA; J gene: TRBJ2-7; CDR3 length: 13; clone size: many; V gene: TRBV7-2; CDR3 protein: CASNLGGNYEQYF; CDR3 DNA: TGTGCCAGCAACCTTGGGGGGAACTACGAGCAGTACTTC
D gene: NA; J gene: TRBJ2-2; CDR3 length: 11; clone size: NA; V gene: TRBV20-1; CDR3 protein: CSALGTGELFF; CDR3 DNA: TGCAGTGCACTCGGAACCGGGGAGCTGTTTTTT
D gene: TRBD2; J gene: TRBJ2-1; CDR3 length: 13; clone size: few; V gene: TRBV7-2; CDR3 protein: CASSWTSYNEQFF; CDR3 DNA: TGTGCCAGCAGCTGGACTAGCTACAATGAGCAGTTCTTC
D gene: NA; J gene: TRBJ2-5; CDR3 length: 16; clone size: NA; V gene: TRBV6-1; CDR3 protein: CASSERWGASTETQYF; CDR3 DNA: TGTGCCAGCAGTGAGAGATGGGGGGCGAGTACGGAGACCCAGTACTTC
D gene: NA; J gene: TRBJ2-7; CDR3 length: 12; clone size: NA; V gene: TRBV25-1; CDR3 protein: CASSASLREQYF; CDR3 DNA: TGTGCCAGCAGTGCAAGTCTGCGCGAGCAGTACTTC
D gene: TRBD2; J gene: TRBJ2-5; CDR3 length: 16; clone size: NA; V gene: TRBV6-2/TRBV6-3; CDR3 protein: CASSHPTSGGQETQYF; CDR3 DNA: TGTGCCAGCAGTCATCCGACTAGCGGGGGACAAGAGACCCAGTACTTC
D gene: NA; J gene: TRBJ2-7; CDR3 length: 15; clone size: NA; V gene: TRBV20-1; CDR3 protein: CSARDRLQVTYEQYF; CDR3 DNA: TGCAGTGCTAGAGATCGGCTACAGGTGACCTACGAGCAGTACTTC
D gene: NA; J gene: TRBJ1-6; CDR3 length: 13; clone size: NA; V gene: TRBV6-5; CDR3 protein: CASSTENGSPLHF; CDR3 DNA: TGTGCCAGCAGCACAGAAAACGGGTCACCCCTCCACTTT
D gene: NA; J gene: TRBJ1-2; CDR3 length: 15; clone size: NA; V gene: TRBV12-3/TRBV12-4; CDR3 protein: CASSLEGSPNYGYTF; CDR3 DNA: TGTGCCAGCAGTTTAGAGGGTTCACCCAACTATGGCTACACCTTC
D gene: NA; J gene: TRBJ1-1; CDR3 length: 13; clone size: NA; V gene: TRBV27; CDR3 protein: CASSPYRHTEAFF; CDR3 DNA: TGTGCCAGCAGTCCTTACAGACACACTGAAGCTTTCTTT
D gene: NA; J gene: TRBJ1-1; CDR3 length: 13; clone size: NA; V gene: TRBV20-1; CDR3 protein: CSAHGTVDTEAFF; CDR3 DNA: TGCAGTGCGCACGGGACCGTGGACACTGAAGCTTTCTTT
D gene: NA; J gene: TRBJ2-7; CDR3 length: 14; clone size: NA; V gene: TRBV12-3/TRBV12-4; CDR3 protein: CASSRVYQGSEQYF; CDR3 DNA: TGTGCCAGCAGCCGAGTTTACCAAGGTTCCGAGCAGTACTTC
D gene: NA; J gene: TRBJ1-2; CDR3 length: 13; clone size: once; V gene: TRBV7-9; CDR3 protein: CASSFYGDYGYTF; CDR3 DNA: TGCGCCAGCAGCTTTTATGGCGACTATGGCTACACCTTC
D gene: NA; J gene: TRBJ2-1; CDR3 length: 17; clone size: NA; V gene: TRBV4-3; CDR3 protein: CASSPYHSGTRYNEQFF; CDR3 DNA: TGCGCCAGCAGCCCGTATCACTCCGGGACTCGGTACAATGAGCAGTTCTTC
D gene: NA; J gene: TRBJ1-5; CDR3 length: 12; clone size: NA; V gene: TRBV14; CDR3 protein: CASSQASQPQHF; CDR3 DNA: TGTGCCAGCAGCCAAGCTAGCCAGCCCCAGCATTTT
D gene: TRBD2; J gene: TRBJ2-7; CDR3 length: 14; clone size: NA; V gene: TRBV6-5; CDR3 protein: CASSLGLGGSEQYF; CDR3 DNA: TGTGCCAGCAGCCTCGGACTAGGAGGGAGCGAGCAGTACTTC
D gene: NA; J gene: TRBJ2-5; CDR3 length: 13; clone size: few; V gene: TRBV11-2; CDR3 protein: CASSLAGIETQYF; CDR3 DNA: TGTGCCAGCAGCTTAGCGGGTATCGAGACCCAGTACTTC
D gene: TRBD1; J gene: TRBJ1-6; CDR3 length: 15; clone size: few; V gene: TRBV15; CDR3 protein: CATSAWTGGSSPLHF; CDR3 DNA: TGTGCCACCAGCGCCTGGACAGGGGGAAGCTCACCCCTCCACTTT
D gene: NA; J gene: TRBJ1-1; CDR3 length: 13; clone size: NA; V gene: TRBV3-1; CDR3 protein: CASSHGMNTEAFF; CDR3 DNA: TGTGCCAGCAGCCACGGGATGAACACTGAAGCTTTCTTT
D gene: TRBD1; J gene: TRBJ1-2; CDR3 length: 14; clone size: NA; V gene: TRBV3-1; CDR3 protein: CASSQVNRGPGYTF; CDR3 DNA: TGTGCCAGCAGCCAAGTAAACAGGGGGCCTGGCTACACCTTC
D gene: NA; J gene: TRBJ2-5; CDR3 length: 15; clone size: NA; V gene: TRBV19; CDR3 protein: CASSIGEAGGETQYF; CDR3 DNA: TGTGCCAGTAGTATAGGGGAGGCTGGGGGGGAGACCCAGTACTTC
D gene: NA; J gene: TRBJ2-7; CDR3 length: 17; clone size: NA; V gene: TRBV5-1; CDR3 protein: CASSLTGQARVMGEQYF; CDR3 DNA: TGCGCCAGCAGCTTGACGGGACAAGCCCGGGTAATGGGCGAGCAGTACTTC
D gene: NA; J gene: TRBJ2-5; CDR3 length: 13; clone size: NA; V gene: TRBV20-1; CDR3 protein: CSARDAAVETQYF; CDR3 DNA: TGCAGTGCTAGAGATGCAGCGGTCGAGACCCAGTACTTC
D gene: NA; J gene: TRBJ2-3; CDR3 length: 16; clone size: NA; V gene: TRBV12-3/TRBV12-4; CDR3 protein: CASSRTQVPPTDTQYF; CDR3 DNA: TGTGCCAGCAGTCGAACTCAGGTCCCCCCCACAGATACGCAGTATTTT
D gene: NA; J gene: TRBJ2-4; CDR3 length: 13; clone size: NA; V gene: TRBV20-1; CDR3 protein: CSARDMRTGIQYF; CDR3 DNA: TGCAGTGCTAGAGATATGCGTACGGGCATTCAGTACTTC
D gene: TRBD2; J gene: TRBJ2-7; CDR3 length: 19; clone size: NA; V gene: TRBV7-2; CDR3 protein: CASSLTSGRAAGSYNEQYF; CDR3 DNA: TGTGCCAGCAGCTTGACTAGCGGGAGGGCCGCGGGCTCCTACAATGAGCAGTACTTC
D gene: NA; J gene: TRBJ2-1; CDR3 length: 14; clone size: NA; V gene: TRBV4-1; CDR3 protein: CASSQETVLDEQFF; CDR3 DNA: TGCGCCAGCAGCCAAGAAACCGTTTTGGATGAGCAGTTCTTC
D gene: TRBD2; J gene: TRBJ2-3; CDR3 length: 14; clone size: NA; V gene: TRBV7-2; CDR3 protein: CASGPGGSADTQYF; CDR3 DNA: TGTGCCAGCGGGCCGGGGGGTTCGGCAGATACGCAGTATTTT